The rows below give T cell receptor beta chains drawn from one sample of a study of T cell responses to AZD1222 COVID-19 vaccine. This table comes from immunoSEQ multiplex PCR, and its TCRdb copy is limited to in-frame clones, with some not included. The sample has approximately 150,000 clones; 85% to 95% are singletons. The specimen comprised peripheral blood, sampled on day 0 of MenACWY control vaccination. These receptor sequences come from an adult in good health. CDR3s include the opening cysteine and the closing phenylalanine or tryptophan. A D gene is named only where the DNA matches it firmly. Clone size is shown for a subset of rows, as once, few, many or a class of expanded clone.

length	V	D	size	J	DNA	CDR3
11	TRBV20-1	NA	NA	TRBJ1-1	TGCAGTGCTAGAACCCCGGCTGAAGCTTTCTTT	CSARTPAEAFF
15	TRBV27	NA	NA	TRBJ2-7	TGTGCCAGCAGCACCGGGTGGGAGACGGGTTACGAGCAGTACTTC	CASSTGWETGYEQYF
15	TRBV6-1	NA	NA	TRBJ2-3	TGTGCCAGCAGTGAAGTCGACCCTACCACAGATACGCAGTATTTT	CASSEVDPTTDTQYF
12	TRBV6-6	NA	once	TRBJ1-2	TGTGCCAGCAGTCCCGGGGCCTATGGCTACACCTTC	CASSPGAYGYTF
13	TRBV7-9	TRBD1	few	TRBJ1-4	TGTGCCAGCAGCTCGGACAGGGCTGAAAAACTGTTTTTT	CASSSDRAEKLFF
14	TRBV3-1/TRBV3-2	NA	NA	TRBJ1-2	TGTGCCAGCAGCCATCGGGACGCCCTCGGGGGCTACACCTTC	CASSHRDALGGYTF
11	TRBV19	NA	NA	TRBJ1-4	TGTGCCAGTAACGGGGACGAAAAACTGTTTTTT	CASNGDEKLFF
14	TRBV19	NA	once	TRBJ1-5	TGTGCCAGTAGTAAGGGTTACGTCGGCCAGCCCCAGCATTTT	CASSKGYVGQPQHF
14	TRBV6-2/TRBV6-3	NA	NA	TRBJ1-2	TGTGCCAGCAGTACCACAGGGTCCAGCTATGGCTACACCTTC	CASSTTGSSYGYTF
13	TRBV2	NA	NA	TRBJ1-5	TGTGCCAGCAGTGACTATGTCGATCAGCCCCAGCATTTT	CASSDYVDQPQHF
15	TRBV28	TRBD1	NA	TRBJ1-2	TGTGCCAGCAGCCCCGGTGCAGGGGGCCATAGGGGCTACACCTTC	CASSPGAGGHRGYTF
15	TRBV5-1	NA	NA	TRBJ1-1	TGCGCCAGCAGCCCGTGGGGGGATGTGAACACTGAAGCTTTCTTT	CASSPWGDVNTEAFF
11	TRBV6-2/TRBV6-3	NA	NA	TRBJ2-7	TGTGCCAGCAGTTACTCAGGGGGAGCGTACTTC	CASSYSGGAYF
15	TRBV5-4	TRBD1	NA	TRBJ1-4	TGTGCCAGCAGCTCGCCGGGACAGGGAGGTGAAAAACTGTTTTTT	CASSSPGQGGEKLFF
17	TRBV7-3	NA	NA	TRBJ2-2	TGTGCCAGCAGCTTATGGTCAGGGGCCTCGAACACCGGGGAGCTGTTTTTT	CASSLWSGASNTGELFF